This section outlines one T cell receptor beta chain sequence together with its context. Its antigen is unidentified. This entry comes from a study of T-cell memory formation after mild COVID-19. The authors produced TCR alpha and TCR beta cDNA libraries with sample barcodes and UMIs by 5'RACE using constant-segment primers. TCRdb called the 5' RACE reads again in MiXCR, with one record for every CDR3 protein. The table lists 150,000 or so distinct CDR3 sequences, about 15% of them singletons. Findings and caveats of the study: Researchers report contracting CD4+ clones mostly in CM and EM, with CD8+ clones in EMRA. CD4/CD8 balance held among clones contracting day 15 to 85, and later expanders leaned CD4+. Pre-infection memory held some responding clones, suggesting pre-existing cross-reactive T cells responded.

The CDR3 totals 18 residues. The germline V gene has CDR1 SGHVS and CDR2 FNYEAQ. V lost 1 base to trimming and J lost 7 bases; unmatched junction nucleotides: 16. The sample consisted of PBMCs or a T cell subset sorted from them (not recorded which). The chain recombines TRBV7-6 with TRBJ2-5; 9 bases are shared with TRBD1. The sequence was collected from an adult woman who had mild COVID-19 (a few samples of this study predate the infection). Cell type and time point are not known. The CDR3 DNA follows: TGTGCCAGCAGCTTAGGGTCTCCGGGACAGGGAAATTGGGGGACCCAGTACTTC. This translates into CASSLGSPGQGNWGTQYF.